This entry is about one TCR beta chain. Its antigen remains unknown. This specimen belongs to a study of beta chain features in type 1 diabetes. Study conclusions and caveats: All four CD4+ subsets from Type 1 diabetes patients carried moderately but significantly shorter TCRB CDR3s.

The CDR3 is 15 amino acids. Deletions cut 5 bases from V and 4 bases from J, with 15 bases between. Germline V CDR1 and CDR2: SGHVS, FNYEAQ. All of the isolated RNA was reverse transcribed, so expressed TCRB transcripts were sequenced. Produced via immunoSEQ multiplex PCR; TCRdb's table is partial and in-frame only. The data contain 25,000 to 30,000 clones, under 50% of them singletons. This sequence joins TRBV7-6 and TRBJ2-1; maybe TRBD1 (5 bases). The source material was stem cell memory CD4+ T cells from blood. The source of this sequence is a man aged 30-40 years with type 1 diabetes. CDR3 loop: CASSQTYGQYNEQFF. CDR3 nucleotides: TGTGCCAGCAGCCAAACGTACGGACAATACAATGAGCAGTTCTTC. Looking up the rest from reference TRBV7-6 and TRBJ2-1 gives the full variable domain: GAGVSQSPRYKVTKRGQDVALRCDPISGHVSLYWYRQALGQGPEFLTYFNYEAQQDKSGLPNDRFSAERPEGSISTLTIQRTEQRDSAMYRCASSQTYGQYNEQFFGPGTRLTVL.